Listed below are T cell receptor beta chains from one sample, sequenced in a study of CD8 T cells in ankylosing spondylitis. From the 5' RACE reads, TCRdb called clonotypes with MiXCR, one entry per CDR3 protein. The sample shows 300,000 to 400,000 distinct CDR3 sequences, about 20% of them seen only once. The sequenced sample consisted of blood, either unsorted or a sorted T cell fraction (not recorded which). The receptors come from a male donor with ankylosing spondylitis. CDR3s include the opening cysteine and the closing phenylalanine or tryptophan. A D gene is named only where the DNA matches it firmly. Rows give clone size only sometimes, using once, few, many, or a class for an expanded clone.

cdr3_nt cdr3_aa j_call clone_size v_call d_call
TGTGCCAGCAGTTACGAAGGCCAGACAGATACGCAGTATTTT CASSYEGQTDTQYF TRBJ2-3 - TRBV6-5 -
TGCAGTGCTATATCAGGGGTCTCGGGGAATCAGCCCCAGCATTTT CSAISGVSGNQPQHF TRBJ1-5 few TRBV20-1 -
TGCGCCAGCAGCTTAGATCATGGCTCCTATAATTCACCCCTCCACTTT CASSLDHGSYNSPLHF TRBJ1-6 - TRBV5-1 -
TGTGCCAGCAGCCAACCCCGACAGGGTTCCGATGAGCAGTTCTTC CASSQPRQGSDEQFF TRBJ2-1 many TRBV14 TRBD1
TGTGCCAGCAGCGAGACAGGGGCCCATGAGCAGTTCTTC CASSETGAHEQFF TRBJ2-1 - TRBV7-8 TRBD1
TGCAGTGCTAGTACCACAGGGGGGGACGGCAATCAGCCCCAGCATTTT CSASTTGGDGNQPQHF TRBJ1-5 - TRBV20-1 TRBD1
TGTGCCAGCTCACCAACAGGGGTGAAGGACACTGAAGCTTTCTTT CASSPTGVKDTEAFF TRBJ1-1 many TRBV18 TRBD1
TGTGCCAGCAGTTTAGAGGACCCCAGGACAGATACGCAGTATTTT CASSLEDPRTDTQYF TRBJ2-3 many TRBV12-3/TRBV12-4 -
TGCGCCAGCAGCCAGGGGACAGGGCACTATGGCTACACCTTC CASSQGTGHYGYTF TRBJ1-2 few TRBV4-1 TRBD1
TGTGCCAGCAGTCCACGGAGGACTGGGGCCAACGTCCTGACTTTC CASSPRRTGANVLTF TRBJ2-6 - TRBV5-6 -
TGTGCCAGCTTTAGAAGGGGGACAGGGGGCCGCGAGCAGTACTTC CASFRRGTGGREQYF TRBJ2-7 few TRBV6-1 TRBD1
TGTGCCTGCAGCCATAACGCCCCCGGGACAGGGCTTCAGCCCCAGCATTTT CACSHNAPGTGLQPQHF TRBJ1-5 - TRBV3-1 TRBD1
TGTGCCAGCCTAGAGGATGAAAAACTGTTTTTT CASLEDEKLFF TRBJ1-4 many TRBV28 -
TGTGCCAGCAGCCCAGGTGGCGGCCCCCAGCATTTT CASSPGGGPQHF TRBJ1-5 - TRBV7-8 -
TGTGCCAGCACTCATCCGGGGACCACCGGGGAGCTGTTTTTT CASTHPGTTGELFF TRBJ2-2 - TRBV28 -
TGTGCCAGCAGTTATGACGGGAGGGGAAACGAGCAGTACTTC CASSYDGRGNEQYF TRBJ2-7 once TRBV6-5 TRBD2
TGTGCCTGGAAGAGCGGGAGGGCCTACAATGAGCAGTTCTTC CAWKSGRAYNEQFF TRBJ2-1 few TRBV30 TRBD2
TGTGCCAGCAGTATGCAGGGGAACACTGAAGCTTTCTTT CASSMQGNTEAFF TRBJ1-1 - TRBV2 -
TGCGCCAGCAGTTGGGACCACTACAATGAGCAGTTCTTC CASSWDHYNEQFF TRBJ2-1 few TRBV10-2 -
TGTGCCAGCAGCCCTTCATGGACCCGCACAGATACGCAGTATTTT CASSPSWTRTDTQYF TRBJ2-3 few TRBV28 -
TGTGCCAGCAGTACGGAAAGACTAGCGTGGTTCTTC CASSTERLAWFF TRBJ2-1 few TRBV6-2/TRBV6-3 TRBD2
TGTGCCAGCAGTTTGTTACAGGGGGCGTATACGCAGTATTTT CASSLLQGAYTQYF TRBJ2-3 few TRBV12-3/TRBV12-4 TRBD1
TGTGCCAGCAGACTCGGGACAGGGCCTTACAATGAGCAGTTCTTC CASRLGTGPYNEQFF TRBJ2-1 - TRBV7-8 TRBD1
TGTGCCAGCAGTTCGGGACTAGGAGTAGGTGAGCAGTTCTTC CASSSGLGVGEQFF TRBJ2-1 - TRBV12-3/TRBV12-4 TRBD2
TGTGCCAGCAGTTCGTGGCAAGAGACCCAGTACTTC CASSSWQETQYF TRBJ2-5 - TRBV6-2/TRBV6-3 -
TGTGCCAGCAGTTCACCCCCGGGACGTAACTATGGCTACACCTTC CASSSPPGRNYGYTF TRBJ1-2 few TRBV28 -
TGTGCCAGCAGCTGGGGACAGGGGGCTGGTCAGCCCCAGCATTTT CASSWGQGAGQPQHF TRBJ1-5 - TRBV7-2 TRBD1
TGCGCCAGCAGCTTGGAGGCTAGCGGTGGGTTGGGTGAGCAGTTCTTC CASSLEASGGLGEQFF TRBJ2-1 few TRBV5-1 TRBD2
TGTGCCAGCAGGCCGGGACTAGCGGGGTACAATGAGCAGTTCTTC CASRPGLAGYNEQFF TRBJ2-1 many TRBV2 TRBD2
TGTGCCACCATGGACAGCCCCTACAATGAGCAGTTCTTC CATMDSPYNEQFF TRBJ2-1 few TRBV24-1 -
TGCAGCGTTGGCGAAGGGTGGGATACGCAGTATTTT CSVGEGWDTQYF TRBJ2-3 many TRBV29-1 -
TGCGCCAGCAGCCAGGCCCCGGGACTAGCGGAAGAGACCCAGTACTTC CASSQAPGLAEETQYF TRBJ2-5 - TRBV5-1 TRBD2
TGTGCCAGCAGCCGCACCACTAGCGGGGGGAGAGGTACGCAGTATTTT CASSRTTSGGRGTQYF TRBJ2-3 - TRBV7-3 TRBD2
TGTGCCAGCAGCGTGGGACTAGCGGGACAAAACGGGGAGCTGTTTTTT CASSVGLAGQNGELFF TRBJ2-2 few TRBV9 TRBD2
TGTGCCAGCAGCGTAGTGGAGGGGGGACTCGGGGAGCTGTTTTTT CASSVVEGGLGELFF TRBJ2-2 - TRBV9 -
TGTGCCTGGAGTGTGGGGGAGCCAGTCCCCGGGGAGCTGTTTTTT CAWSVGEPVPGELFF TRBJ2-2 - TRBV30 -
TGTGCCAGCAGCCAAGATGTTGGCGCTAGCGGCACAGATACGCAGTATTTT CASSQDVGASGTDTQYF TRBJ2-3 - TRBV3-1 -
TGCGCCAGCAGCCAAGGAGCGGGAGGCACCAAATACAATGAGCAGTTCTTC CASSQGAGGTKYNEQFF TRBJ2-1 - TRBV4-1 TRBD2
TGCGCCAGCAGCTTAGGAAACAGCAATTCACCCCTCCACTTT CASSLGNSNSPLHF TRBJ1-6 - TRBV5-1 -
TGTGCCAGCAGCTTTACCGCGGGAAGGTTGGATGAAAAACTGTTTTTT CASSFTAGRLDEKLFF TRBJ1-4 few TRBV11-2 -
TGTGCCAGCAAGATAGACAGTTACAATGAGCAGTTCTTC CASKIDSYNEQFF TRBJ2-1 - TRBV28 -
TGCGCCAGCAGCCTCTCCTCCTTAGCGGGAGGGCCGGGAGAGCAGTACTTC CASSLSSLAGGPGEQYF TRBJ2-7 few TRBV4-1 TRBD2
TGCAGTGCTCAGGTCAGACAGTCACGATCGCCCCAGCATTTT CSAQVRQSRSPQHF TRBJ1-5 - TRBV20-1 -
TGTGCCAGCAGTGATCCGGGTGGGGGGACCCCAGATACGCAGTATTTT CASSDPGGGTPDTQYF TRBJ2-3 - TRBV6-1 -
TGCGCCAGCAGCCCATTACTGACCAACACCGGGGAGCTGTTTTTT CASSPLLTNTGELFF TRBJ2-2 - TRBV4-1 -
TGTGCCAGCAGTCCTTCGGTAGCGGGAGGGATGTACAATGAGCAGTTCTTC CASSPSVAGGMYNEQFF TRBJ2-1 - TRBV6-1 TRBD2
TGTGCCAGCAGCGCCCGGACAGGGGGTAGCACTGAAGCTTTCTTT CASSARTGGSTEAFF TRBJ1-1 once TRBV9 TRBD1
TGCGCCAGCAAAACCTCTCCCAATATCAACACTGAAGCTTTCTTT CASKTSPNINTEAFF TRBJ1-1 few TRBV5-1 -
TGCAGTGCCGCGACTAGCGGGAGAGCCCGCTACAATGAGCAGTTCTTC CSAATSGRARYNEQFF TRBJ2-1 - TRBV20-1 TRBD2
TGTGCCAGCAGCACAGCTCGGAACTATGGCTACACCTTC CASSTARNYGYTF TRBJ1-2 many TRBV7-8 -
TGTGCCAGCAGCCAAGACCTAGCGCTGGAGACCCAGTACTTC CASSQDLALETQYF TRBJ2-5 few TRBV14 -
TGCAGCGTTGAGGCCGCTAGCGGGAGGGCCAGGAATGAGCAGTTCTTC CSVEAASGRARNEQFF TRBJ2-1 many TRBV29-1 TRBD2
TGTGCCAGCAGCCCACCAGCGGGGGCCGATGAGCAGTTCTTC CASSPPAGADEQFF TRBJ2-1 many TRBV3-1 TRBD2
TGTGCCAGCAGTGTAGGACAGGGGGTGAGAGGCTACACCTTC CASSVGQGVRGYTF TRBJ1-2 few TRBV25-1 TRBD1
TGCGCCAGCATACGGACTAGCGGGACCACAGATACGCAGTATTTT CASIRTSGTTDTQYF TRBJ2-3 - TRBV5-1 TRBD2
TGCGCCAGCAGCATGGGGACTAGCGGGAACACCGGGGAGCTGTTTTTT CASSMGTSGNTGELFF TRBJ2-2 - TRBV5-1 TRBD2
TGCGCCAGCAGCTTGTCTAGCGGGGGCACCGGGGAGCTGTTTTTT CASSLSSGGTGELFF TRBJ2-2 few TRBV5-1 TRBD2